The next 5 T cell receptor beta chains were all read from a single sample in a study of T cell repertoires in cytomegalovirus infection. TCRdb processed the reads anew with MiXCR; each CDR3 protein has one entry. In the table there are about 470,000 distinct CDR3 sequences, 42% of which are singletons. No antigen is known for these receptors. The sample here was cultured PBMCs, taken from culture after CMV antigen stimulation. The receptors were sampled from a human donor in good health (CMV status not recorded). Some clones in this sample may be carry-over from other donors' samples.

The gene calls are TRBV5-6 and TRBJ1-2; 8 positions match TRBD1. The J segment lost 4 bases and the V segment lost 4 bases, leaving 9 bases of the junction unmatched. The CDR3 has 15 residues. Germline V gives CDR1 SGHDT, CDR2 YYEEEE. As DNA, the CDR3 is TGTGCCAGCAGCCTGATGGACAGGGTGCGCTATGGCTACACCTTC. Translation gives CASSLMDRVRYGYTF.

V is TRBV20-1 and J is TRBJ1-5; no firm D call. Trimming removed 6 bases at V and 11 bases at J, with 14 bases between. Germline CDR1 is DFQATT and CDR2 is SNEGSKA (reference sequence). The CDR3 covers 11 residues. CDR3 sequence reads: CSAEGVSSQHF. In nucleotides, the CDR3 is TGCAGTGCCGAGGGAGTTTCGTCCCAGCATTTT.

CDR3 DNA sequence: TGTGCCAGCAAATCCCTCGTTTGGGACGCGAGTAGTCCCGCAACTAATGAAAAACTGTTTTTT. Protein product: CASKSLVWDASSPATNEKLFF. This chain links TRBV27 with TRBJ1-4; D is possibly TRBD1 (5 bases). Germline V gene data show CDR1 as MNHEY and CDR2 as SMNVEV (reference sequence). This CDR3 contains 21 residues. With 7 bases removed from V and 0 bases from J, the gap between germline ends came to 30 bases.

The chain recombines TRBV7-6 with TRBJ2-3; 14 bases are a match to TRBD2. Germline V gene sequence: CDR1 SGHVS, CDR2 FNYEAQ. CDR3 length: 17 amino acids. The J segment lost 5 bases and the V segment lost 5 bases, leaving 9 bases of the junction unmatched. CDR3 nucleotides: TGTGCCAGCAGCACAGGACTAGCGGGGGGCGAAGTAGATACGCAGTATTTT. Translating it yields CASSTGLAGGEVDTQYF. The entire variable domain, with the rest obtained from reference TRBV7-6 and TRBJ2-3, is as follows: GAGVSQSPRYKVTKRGQDVALRCDPISGHVSLYWYRQALGQGPEFLTYFNYEAQQDKSGLPNDRFSAERPEGSISTLTIQRTEQRDSAMYRCASSTGLAGGEVDTQYFGPGTRLTVL.

This clonotype was seen a handful of times. V gene TRBV11-2 combines with J gene TRBJ2-7, with 7 bases fitting TRBD1. Looked up from germline, CDR1 is SGHAT and CDR2 is FQNNGV. The CDR3 runs 15 residues. With V trimmed by 3 bases and J by 0 bases, 5 bases remained unmatched. CDR3 coding DNA: TGTGCCAGCAGCTTGACGACAGGGAGCTCCTACGAGCAGTACTTC. This gives the protein CASSLTTGSSYEQYF.